One T cell receptor beta chain is described in this entry. Using immunoSEQ multiplex PCR, the repertoire was profiled, and TCRdb retains in-frame clones only, with some absent. The table records around 120,000 clones, 88% of them present only once. These data are taken from a study of T cell responses to AZD1222 COVID-19 vaccine. The germline CDR1 and CDR2 sequences are SEHNR and FQNEAQ (reference sequence). V was pared by 5 bases and J by 1 base, with 11 bases between. The CDR3 has 14 residues. Source: peripheral blood, taken 28 days after the second AZD1222 dose. The TCR originated in an adult who received the AZD1222 COVID-19 vaccine. The chain joins TRBV7-9 to TRBJ1-1, with no clear D. The chain's CDR3 is CASSPTETNTEAFF. The CDR3 DNA reads TGTGCCAGCAGCCCTACAGAGACGAACACTGAAGCTTTCTTT. Filled out from reference TRBV7-9 and TRBJ1-1, the complete variable domain reads DTGVSQNPRHKITKRGQNVTFRCDPISEHNRLYWYRQTLGQGPEFLTYFQNEAQLEKSRLLSDRFSAERPKGSFSTLEIQRTEQGDSAMYLCASSPTETNTEAFFGQGTRLTVV.